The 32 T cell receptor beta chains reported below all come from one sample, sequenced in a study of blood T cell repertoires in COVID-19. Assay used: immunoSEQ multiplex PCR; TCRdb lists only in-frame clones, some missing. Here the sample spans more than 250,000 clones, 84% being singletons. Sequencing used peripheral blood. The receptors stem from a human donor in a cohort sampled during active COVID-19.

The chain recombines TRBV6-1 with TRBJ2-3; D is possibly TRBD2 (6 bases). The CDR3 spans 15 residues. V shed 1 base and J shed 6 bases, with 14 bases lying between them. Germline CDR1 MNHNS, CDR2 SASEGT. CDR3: CASSEGDGGRDTQYF. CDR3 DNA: TGTGCCAGCAGTGAAGGTGATGGGGGGAGGGATACGCAGTATTTT.

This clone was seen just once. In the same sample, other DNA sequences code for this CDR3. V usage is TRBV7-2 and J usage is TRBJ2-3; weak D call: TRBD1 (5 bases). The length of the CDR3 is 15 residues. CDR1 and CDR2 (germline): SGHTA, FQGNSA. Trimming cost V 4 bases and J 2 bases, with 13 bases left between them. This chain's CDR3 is CASSSEGVSTDTQYF. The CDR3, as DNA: TGTGCCAGCAGCTCCGAAGGGGTTTCCACAGATACGCAGTATTTT.

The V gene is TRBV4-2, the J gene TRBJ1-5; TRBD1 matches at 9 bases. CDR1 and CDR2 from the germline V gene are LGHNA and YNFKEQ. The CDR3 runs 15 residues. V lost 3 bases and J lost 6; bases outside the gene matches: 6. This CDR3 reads CASSQEQGATQPQHF. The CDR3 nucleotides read TGTGCCAGCAGCCAGGAACAGGGGGCTACTCAGCCCCAGCATTTT.

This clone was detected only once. The CDR3 loop is CASSLYSLNTEAFF. CDR3 bases: TGTGCCAGCAGCTTGTACAGCCTCAACACTGAAGCTTTCTTT. The rearrangement uses TRBV5-6 and TRBJ1-1, with D unclear. The CDR3 has 14 residues. The V and J ends lost 1 base and 2 bases respectively, with 9 bases between them. From germline, CDR1 is SGHDT and CDR2 YYEEEE.

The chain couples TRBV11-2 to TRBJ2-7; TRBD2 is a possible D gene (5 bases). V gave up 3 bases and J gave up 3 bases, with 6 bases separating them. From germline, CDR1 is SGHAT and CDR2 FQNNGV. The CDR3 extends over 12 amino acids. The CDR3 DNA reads TGTGCCAGCAGCTTTACTAGCTACGAGCAGTACTTC. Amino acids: CASSFTSYEQYF. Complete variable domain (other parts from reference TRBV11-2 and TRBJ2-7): EAGVAQSPRYKIIEKRQSVAFWCNPISGHATLYWYQQILGQGPKLLIQFQNNGVVDDSQLPKDRFSAERLKGVDSTLKIQPAKLEDSAVYLCASSFTSYEQYFGPGTRLTVT.

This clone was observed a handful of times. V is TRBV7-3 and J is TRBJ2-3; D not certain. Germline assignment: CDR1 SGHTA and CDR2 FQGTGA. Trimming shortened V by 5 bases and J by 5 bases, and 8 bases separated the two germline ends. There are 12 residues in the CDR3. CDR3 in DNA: TGTGCCAGCAGCAGCGACCGAGATACGCAGTATTTT. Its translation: CASSSDRDTQYF.

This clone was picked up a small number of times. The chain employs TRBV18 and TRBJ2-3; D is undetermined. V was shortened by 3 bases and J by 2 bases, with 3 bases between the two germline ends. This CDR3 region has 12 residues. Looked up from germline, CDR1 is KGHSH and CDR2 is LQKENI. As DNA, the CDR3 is TGTGCCAGCTCACCCTACACAGATACGCAGTATTTT. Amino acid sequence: CASSPYTDTQYF.

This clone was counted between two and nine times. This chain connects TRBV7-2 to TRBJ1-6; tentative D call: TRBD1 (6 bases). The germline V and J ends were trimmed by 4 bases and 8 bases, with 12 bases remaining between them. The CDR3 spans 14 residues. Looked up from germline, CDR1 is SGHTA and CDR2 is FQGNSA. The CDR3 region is CASSYTGKDSPLHF. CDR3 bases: TGTGCCAGCAGCTATACAGGGAAGGATTCACCCCTCCACTTT. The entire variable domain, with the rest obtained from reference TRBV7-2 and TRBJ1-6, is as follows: GAGVSQSPSNKVTEKGKDVELRCDPISGHTALYWYRQSLGQGLEFLIYFQGNSAPDKSGLPSDRFSAERTGGSVSTLTIQRTQQEDSAVYLCASSYTGKDSPLHFGNGTRLTVT.

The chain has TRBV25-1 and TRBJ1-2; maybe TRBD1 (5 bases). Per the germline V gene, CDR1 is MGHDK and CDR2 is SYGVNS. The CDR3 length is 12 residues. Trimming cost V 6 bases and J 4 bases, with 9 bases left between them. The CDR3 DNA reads TGTGCCAGCAGCTTGGGGCTCTATGGCTACACCTTC. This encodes CASSLGLYGYTF.

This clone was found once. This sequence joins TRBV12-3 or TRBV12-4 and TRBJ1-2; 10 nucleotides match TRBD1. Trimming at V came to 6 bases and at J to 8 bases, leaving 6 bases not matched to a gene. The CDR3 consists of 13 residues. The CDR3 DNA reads TGTGCCAGCAGGGGACAGGGGATGGGAGGCTACACCTTC. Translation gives CASRGQGMGGYTF.

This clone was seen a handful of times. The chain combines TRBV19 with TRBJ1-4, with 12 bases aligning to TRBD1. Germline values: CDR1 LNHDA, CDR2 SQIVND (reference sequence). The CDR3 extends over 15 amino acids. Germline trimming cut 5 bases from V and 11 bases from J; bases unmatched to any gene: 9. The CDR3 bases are TGTGCCAGTAGTGCCTACCGGGACAGGGGGCAGAAACTGTTTTTT. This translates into CASSAYRDRGQKLFF.

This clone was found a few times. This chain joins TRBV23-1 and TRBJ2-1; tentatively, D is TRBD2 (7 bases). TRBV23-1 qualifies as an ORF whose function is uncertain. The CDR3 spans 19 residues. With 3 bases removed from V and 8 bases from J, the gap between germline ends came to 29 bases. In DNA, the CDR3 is TGCGCCAGCAGTCAGGAGGGGGGGGCGTTAGACAGATACTTTTATGAGCAGTTCTTC. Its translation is CASSQEGGALDRYFYEQFF.

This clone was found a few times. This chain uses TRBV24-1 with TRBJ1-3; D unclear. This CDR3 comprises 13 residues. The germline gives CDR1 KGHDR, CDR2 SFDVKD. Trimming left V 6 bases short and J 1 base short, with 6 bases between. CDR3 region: CATSSGSGNTIYF. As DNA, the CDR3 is TGTGCCACCAGTTCGGGTTCTGGAAACACCATATATTTT.

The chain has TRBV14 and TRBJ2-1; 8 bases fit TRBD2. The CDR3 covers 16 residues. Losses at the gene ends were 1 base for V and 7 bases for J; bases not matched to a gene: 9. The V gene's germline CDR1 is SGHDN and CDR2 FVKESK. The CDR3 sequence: CASSQGRGGSRNEQFF. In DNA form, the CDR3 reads TGTGCCAGCAGCCAAGGACGCGGGGGGTCTAGAAATGAGCAGTTCTTC.

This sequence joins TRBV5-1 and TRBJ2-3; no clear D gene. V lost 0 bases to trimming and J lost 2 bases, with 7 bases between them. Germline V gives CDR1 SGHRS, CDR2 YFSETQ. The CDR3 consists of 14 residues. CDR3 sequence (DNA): TGCGCCAGCAGCTTGGCTAGGCCCACAGATACGCAGTATTTT. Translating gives CASSLARPTDTQYF.

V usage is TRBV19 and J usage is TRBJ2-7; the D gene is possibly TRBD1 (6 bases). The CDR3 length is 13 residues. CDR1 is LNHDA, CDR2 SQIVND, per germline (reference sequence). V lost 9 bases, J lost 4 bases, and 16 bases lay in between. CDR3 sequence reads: CASSRGRGYEQYF. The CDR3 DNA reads TGTGCCAGCTCTCGGGGCAGGGGTTACGAGCAGTACTTC.

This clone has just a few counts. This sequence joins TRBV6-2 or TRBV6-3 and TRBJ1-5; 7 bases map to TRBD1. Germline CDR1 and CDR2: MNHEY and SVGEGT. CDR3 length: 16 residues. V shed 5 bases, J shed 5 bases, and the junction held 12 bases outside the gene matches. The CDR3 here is CASSQSPRGGYQPQHF. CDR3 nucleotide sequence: TGTGCCAGCAGTCAATCGCCACGAGGGGGCTATCAGCCCCAGCATTTT.

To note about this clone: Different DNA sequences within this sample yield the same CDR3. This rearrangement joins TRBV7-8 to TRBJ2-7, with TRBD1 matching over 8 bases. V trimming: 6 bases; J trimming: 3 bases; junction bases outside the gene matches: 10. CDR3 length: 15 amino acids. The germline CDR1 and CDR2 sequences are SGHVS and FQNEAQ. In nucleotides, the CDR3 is TGTGCCAGCAGTCAGTCCGGGACAGGATTCTACGAGCAGTACTTC. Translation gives CASSQSGTGFYEQYF.

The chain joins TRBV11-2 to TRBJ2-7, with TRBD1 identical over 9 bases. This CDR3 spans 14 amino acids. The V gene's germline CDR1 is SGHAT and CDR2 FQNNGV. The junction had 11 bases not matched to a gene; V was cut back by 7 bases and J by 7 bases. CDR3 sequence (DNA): TGTGCCAGCAAAAAACCGGGACAGGGAGAAGAGCAGTACTTC. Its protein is CASKKPGQGEEQYF. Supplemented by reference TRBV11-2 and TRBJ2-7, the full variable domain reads EAGVAQSPRYKIIEKRQSVAFWCNPISGHATLYWYQQILGQGPKLLIQFQNNGVVDDSQLPKDRFSAERLKGVDSTLKIQPAKLEDSAVYLCASKKPGQGEEQYFGPGTRLTVT.

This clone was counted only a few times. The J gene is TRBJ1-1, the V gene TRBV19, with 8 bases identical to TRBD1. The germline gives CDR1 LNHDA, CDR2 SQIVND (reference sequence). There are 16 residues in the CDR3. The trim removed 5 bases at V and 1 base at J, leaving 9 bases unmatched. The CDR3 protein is CASSPRTGPGNTEAFF. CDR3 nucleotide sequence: TGTGCCAGTAGTCCCCGGACAGGGCCCGGGAACACTGAAGCTTTCTTT.

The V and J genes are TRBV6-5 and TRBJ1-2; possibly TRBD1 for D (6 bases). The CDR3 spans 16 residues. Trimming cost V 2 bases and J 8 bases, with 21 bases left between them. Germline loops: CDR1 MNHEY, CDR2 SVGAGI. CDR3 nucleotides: TGTGCCAGCAGTTACCGGACGTCCAGGGGTTCTCGAGGCTACACCTTC. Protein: CASSYRTSRGSRGYTF.

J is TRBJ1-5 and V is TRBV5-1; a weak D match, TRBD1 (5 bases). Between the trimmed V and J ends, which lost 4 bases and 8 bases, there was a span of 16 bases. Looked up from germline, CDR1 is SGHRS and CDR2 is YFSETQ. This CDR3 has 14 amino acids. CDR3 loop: CASSRDFLDKPQHF. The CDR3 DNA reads TGCGCCAGCAGCAGGGACTTTTTAGATAAGCCCCAGCATTTT.

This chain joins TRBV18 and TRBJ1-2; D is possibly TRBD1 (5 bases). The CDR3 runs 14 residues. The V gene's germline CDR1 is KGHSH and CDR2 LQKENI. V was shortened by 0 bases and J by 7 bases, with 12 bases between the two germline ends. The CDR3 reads CASSPPQGYSGYTF. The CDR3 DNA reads TGTGCCAGCTCACCACCGCAGGGATATAGTGGCTACACCTTC.

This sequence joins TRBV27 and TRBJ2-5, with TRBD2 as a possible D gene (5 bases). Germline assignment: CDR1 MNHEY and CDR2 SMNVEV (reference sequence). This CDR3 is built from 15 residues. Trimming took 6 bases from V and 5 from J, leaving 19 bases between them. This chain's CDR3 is CASSQDPSRRETQYF. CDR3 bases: TGTGCCAGCAGCCAGGACCCCTCTAGGAGGGAGACCCAGTACTTC.

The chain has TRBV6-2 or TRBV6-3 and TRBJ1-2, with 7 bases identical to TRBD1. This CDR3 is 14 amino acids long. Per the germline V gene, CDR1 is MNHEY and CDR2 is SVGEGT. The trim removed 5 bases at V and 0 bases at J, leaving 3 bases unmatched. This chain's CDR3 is CASSRQGSNYGYTF. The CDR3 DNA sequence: TGTGCCAGCAGTCGACAGGGTTCTAACTATGGCTACACCTTC.

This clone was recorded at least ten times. In nucleotides, the CDR3 is TGTGCCAGCAGGCCTCCGAGGCTAGCGGGAGGAACCTACGAGCAGTACTTC. It specifies CASRPPRLAGGTYEQYF. The chain uses TRBV6-2 or TRBV6-3 and TRBJ2-7; 11 nucleotides agree with TRBD2. Germline V gene sequence: CDR1 MNHEY, CDR2 SVGEGT. The V and J ends lost 6 bases and 2 bases, in that order; junction bases with no gene match: 12. This CDR3 region has 17 residues.

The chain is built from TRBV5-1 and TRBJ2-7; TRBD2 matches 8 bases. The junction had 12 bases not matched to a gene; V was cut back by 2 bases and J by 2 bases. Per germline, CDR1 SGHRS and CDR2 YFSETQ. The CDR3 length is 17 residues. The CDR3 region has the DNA TGCGCCAGCAGCTTCTCTCACGGGTCGGGACTAGCCTACGAGCAGTACTTC. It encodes CASSFSHGSGLAYEQYF.

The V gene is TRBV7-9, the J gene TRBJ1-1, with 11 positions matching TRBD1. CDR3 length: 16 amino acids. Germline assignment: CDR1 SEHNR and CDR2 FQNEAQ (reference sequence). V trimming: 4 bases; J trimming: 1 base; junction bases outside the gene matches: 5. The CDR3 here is CASSSGQGARNTEAFF. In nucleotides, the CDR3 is TGTGCCAGCAGCTCAGGACAGGGGGCAAGGAACACTGAAGCTTTCTTT.

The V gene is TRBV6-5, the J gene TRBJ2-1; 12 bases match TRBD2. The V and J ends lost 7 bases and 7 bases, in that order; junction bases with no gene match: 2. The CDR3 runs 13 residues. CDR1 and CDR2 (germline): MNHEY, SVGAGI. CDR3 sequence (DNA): TGTGCCAGCAAGACTAGCGGGAGTAATGAGCAGTTCTTC. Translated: CASKTSGSNEQFF.

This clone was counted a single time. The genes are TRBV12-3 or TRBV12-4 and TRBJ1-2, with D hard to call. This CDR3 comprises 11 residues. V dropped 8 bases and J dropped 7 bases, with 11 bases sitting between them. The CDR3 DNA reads TGTGCCAGCTGGCGGGATACTGGCTACACCTTC. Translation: CASWRDTGYTF.

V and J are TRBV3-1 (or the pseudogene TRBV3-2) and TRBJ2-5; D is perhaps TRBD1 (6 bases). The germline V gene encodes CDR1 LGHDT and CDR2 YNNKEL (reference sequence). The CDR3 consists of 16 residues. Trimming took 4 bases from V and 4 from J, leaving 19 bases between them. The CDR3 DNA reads TGTGCCAGCAGCCGTGCTTTGGGGGCGGCAAGAGAGACCCAGTACTTC. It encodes CASSRALGAARETQYF.

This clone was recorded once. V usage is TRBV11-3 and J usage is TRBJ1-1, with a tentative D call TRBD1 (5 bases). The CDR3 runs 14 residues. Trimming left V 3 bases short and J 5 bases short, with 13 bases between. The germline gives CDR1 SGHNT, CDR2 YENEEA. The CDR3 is CASSLGGIDTEAFF. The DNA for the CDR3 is TGTGCCAGCAGCTTGGGGGGGATAGATACTGAAGCTTTCTTT.